The T cell receptor beta chain described here comes from a study of CD8 T cells in Susac syndrome. RNA was extracted with the RNeasy kit, and a quantity of 0.5 to 1 ug was reverse transcribed using random hexamers. By means of immunoSEQ multiplex PCR, TCR beta CDR3 spanning 54 Vbeta and 13 Jbeta underwent amplification. TCRdb recomputed calls from the immunoSEQ multiplex PCR reads with MiXCR, one row per CDR3 protein. The sample lists fewer than 150,000 distinct CDR3 sequences; approximately 89% were seen once. TCR beta sequencing covered blood CD8+ and CD4+ T cells. The multiple sclerosis controls were treatment-naive patients affected by stable or active relapsing-remitting disease. Bulk CD8+ and CD4+ cells came from magnetic negative isolation; CD8+ TEMRA by FACS. The length of the CDR3 is 13 residues. CDR1 and CDR2 from the germline V gene are GTSNPN and SVGIG (reference sequence). The germline V and J ends were trimmed by 4 bases and 2 bases, with 10 bases remaining between them.

This clonotype was sampled from a human donor with multiple sclerosis. Sequencing was done on a sample of CD8+ T cells from PBMCs. The chain is built from TRBV30 and TRBJ2-3; either TRBD1 or TRBD2 may supply D (5 bases each). In DNA, the CDR3 is TGTGCCTGGACCCCGGGGACCACAGATACGCAGTATTTT. This encodes CAWTPGTTDTQYF.